This TCR beta chain appears in the sequencing data of a study of cytomegalovirus exposure and HLA in healthy donors. Of note for this clone: No antigen is known for it.

Germline V gene lookup returns CDR1 SGDLS and CDR2 YYNGEE. The V end lost 2 bases, the J end lost 6 bases, and 11 bases lay between the germline ends. The CDR3 totals 13 residues. PCR primers comprised 60 Vbeta and 13 Jbeta primers. Profiled with immunoSEQ multiplex PCR; TCRdb holds only in-frame clones, not every one. The repertoire consists of some 170,000 clones, with 77% occurring once and the leading ten covering approximately 3.7%. Study-wide points: The authors considered a cluster of highly shared sequence variants likely to be a sequencing artifact. In an earlier analysis, productive rearrangement rates for most beta V segments clustered near 87% or 30%. One variant, a missense change in DCLRE1C, was linked in a later analysis to TCR beta V- and J-gene trimming. In vitro testing confirmed three CMV-associated chains as specific for CMV antigens.

Sample: PBMCs. The receptor comes from a woman aged 55-69 years in good health and CMV-seropositive. The chain couples TRBV9 to TRBJ1-1, with unresolved D. CDR3 DNA: TGTGCCAGCAGCGTCACGGGGTTCGCTGAAGCTTTCTTT. It codes for CASSVTGFAEAFF.